This T cell receptor (beta chain) was captured in a study of T-cell reconstitution after alpha-beta-depleted transplantation in children. Study-level results: Expanded graft clones numbering several hundred reportedly gave rise to alpha-beta T cells about two months after transplant.

Between the trimmed V and J ends, which lost 0 bases and 4 bases, there was a span of 7 bases. Looked up from germline, CDR1 is SGDLS and CDR2 is YYNGEE. This CDR3 is built from 13 residues. The authors prepared the TCRbeta library with unique molecular identifiers. TCRdb re-called the PCR reads with MiXCR, one entry per CDR3 protein. The table shows approximately 190,000 distinct CDR3 sequences, with 6.3% occurring only once. In its sample, this clonotype was seen many times. What it binds is not known. The V gene is TRBV9, the J gene TRBJ1-2, with D unresolved. The clonotype originates from a girl under three years old with combined immunodeficiency, due to receive a stem cell transplant. Sequencing was performed on PBMCs, taken before TCRalphabeta/CD19-depleted stem cell transplant. The CDR3 sequence is CASSVETGYGYTF. The DNA for the CDR3 is TGTGCCAGCAGCGTAGAAACGGGCTATGGCTACACCTTC.